The subject of this entry is one TCR beta chain. V was pared by 4 bases and J by 3 bases, with 19 bases between. Germline V lookup: CDR1 LNHDA, CDR2 SQIVND (reference sequence). CDR3 length equals 17 residues. The data belong to a study of blood T cell repertoires in COVID-19. At the level of the study: Samples of COVID-19 (acute and convalescent) were obtained from the United States, Italy and Spain. PBMCs, B-cell-depleted T cells, or T cells were the source of the cDNA or gDNA that made up the material.

How the authors handled the data: Reference gene primer amplification gave estimated nucleated cell counts. Some clones are missing from TCRdb's copy, which holds only in-frame ones; the method was immunoSEQ multiplex PCR. V and J calls plus clone size are reproduced from that table; the DNA served to infer D and trimming. The sample contains around 270,000 clones, about 90% of which appear only once. The chain combines TRBV19 with TRBJ2-1; D is possibly TRBD1 (6 bases). Sequencing input: peripheral blood. This TCR derives from a woman between 45 and 60 years old with acute or convalescent COVID-19. The CDR3 reads CASSTPRTAYRYNEQFF. The CDR3 DNA follows: TGTGCCAGTAGTACCCCTCGGACAGCCTACCGCTACAATGAGCAGTTCTTC.